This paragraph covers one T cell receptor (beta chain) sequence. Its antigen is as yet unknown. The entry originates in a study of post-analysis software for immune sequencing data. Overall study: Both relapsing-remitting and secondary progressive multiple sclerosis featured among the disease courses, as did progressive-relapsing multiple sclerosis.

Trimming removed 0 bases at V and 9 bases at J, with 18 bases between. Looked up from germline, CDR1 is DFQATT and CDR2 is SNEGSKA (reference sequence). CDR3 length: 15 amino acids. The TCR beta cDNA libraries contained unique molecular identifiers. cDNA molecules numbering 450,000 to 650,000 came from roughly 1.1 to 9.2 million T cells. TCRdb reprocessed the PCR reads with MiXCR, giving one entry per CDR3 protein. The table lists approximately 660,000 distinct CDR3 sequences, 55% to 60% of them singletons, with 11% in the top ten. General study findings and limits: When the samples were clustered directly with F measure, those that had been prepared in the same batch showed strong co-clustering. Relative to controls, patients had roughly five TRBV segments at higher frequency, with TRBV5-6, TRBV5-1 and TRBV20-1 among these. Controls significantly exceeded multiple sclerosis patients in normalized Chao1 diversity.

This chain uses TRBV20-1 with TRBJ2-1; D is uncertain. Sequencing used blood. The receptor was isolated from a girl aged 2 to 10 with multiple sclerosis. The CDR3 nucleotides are TGCAGTGCTAGAGAGGTCGGGCCCGCTTTTGGTGAGCAGTTCTTC. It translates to CSAREVGPAFGEQFF.